The 27 T cell receptor beta chains reported below all come from one sample, sequenced in a study of memory CD4+ T cells and cytomegalovirus serostatus. The sort gate was single viable CD3+CD4+CD8-CD45RO+ cells for memory CD4+ T cells. Using immunoSEQ multiplex PCR, the repertoire was profiled, and TCRdb retains in-frame clones only, with some absent. The data hold approximately 65,000 clones, with roughly 80% observed a single time. The sequencing input was memory CD4+ T cells from blood. Receptors originate from an adult in good health and CMV-seronegative.

The rearrangement joins TRBV2 to TRBJ2-1; 9 bases fit TRBD2. Trimming took 3 bases from V and 7 from J; bases not matched to a gene: 4. The CDR3 is made up of 14 amino acids. Germline V gene sequence: CDR1 SNHLY, CDR2 FYNNEI. The CDR3 loop is CASSDQRGVNEQFF. The CDR3 region has the DNA TGTGCCAGCAGTGACCAGCGGGGGGTTAATGAGCAGTTCTTC.

The chain uses TRBV14 and TRBJ1-1; D remains ambiguous. The CDR3 spans 17 residues. From germline, CDR1 is SGHDN and CDR2 FVKESK. Trimming cost V 1 base and J 2 bases, with 17 bases left between them. The CDR3 sequence is CASSQVGRAFRNTEAFF. CDR3 coding DNA: TGTGCCAGCAGCCAAGTGGGCCGAGCATTCCGAAACACTGAAGCTTTCTTT.

The chain couples TRBV11-3 to TRBJ2-1; TRBD2 aligns across 10 bases. Germline V gives CDR1 SGHNT, CDR2 YENEEA. Losses at the gene ends were 6 bases for V and 3 bases for J; bases not matched to a gene: 5. The CDR3 loop spans 15 amino acids. CDR3 in DNA: TGTGCCAGCAGTCATAGCGGGGGGAACTACAATGAGCAGTTCTTC. Its protein is CASSHSGGNYNEQFF.

V is TRBV30 and J is TRBJ1-6; D might be TRBD1 (6 bases). Germline lookup yields CDR1 GTSNPN and CDR2 SVGIG (reference sequence). There are 15 residues in the CDR3. V shed 0 bases and J shed 8 bases, with 14 bases lying between them. The CDR3 spells CAWSVGGRSDSPLHF. The CDR3 DNA sequence: TGTGCCTGGAGTGTCGGGGGGCGCAGTGATTCACCCCTCCACTTT. The full variable domain, with the rest looked up from reference TRBV30 and TRBJ1-6, is SQTIHQWPATLVQPVGSPLSLECTVEGTSNPNLYWYRQAAGRGLQLLFYSVGIGQISSEVPQNLSASRPQDRQFILSSKKLLLSDSGFYLCAWSVGGRSDSPLHFGNGTRLTVT.

This chain joins TRBV6-5 and TRBJ2-1, with TRBD2 identical over 7 bases. CDR3 length equals 15 residues. CDR1 is MNHEY and CDR2 is SVGAGI in the germline V gene. The V gene end was trimmed by 2 bases and the J gene end by 2 bases; junction bases not matched to a gene: 3. CDR3 region: CASSYSGKAYNEQFF. DNA for the CDR3: TGTGCCAGCAGTTACAGCGGGAAGGCCTACAATGAGCAGTTCTTC.

V gene TRBV6-1 combines with J gene TRBJ2-1, with 7 nucleotides matching TRBD1. J was trimmed by 12 bases and V by 1 base; bases with no gene match: 6. The CDR3 runs to 13 residues. Germline assignment: CDR1 MNHNS and CDR2 SASEGT. CDR3 sequence (DNA): TGTGCCAGCAGTGAAGGACGACAGGGAGCGCAGTTCTTC. Encoded protein: CASSEGRQGAQFF.

This rearrangement joins TRBV5-1 to TRBJ1-3; TRBD1 might be the D (6 bases). Germline-derived CDR1 and CDR2 are SGHRS and YFSETQ. This CDR3 spans 12 amino acids. With 7 bases removed from V and 4 bases from J, the gap between germline ends came to 9 bases. The CDR3 DNA follows: TGCGCCAGCTGGGGGCAGGGAAACACCATATATTTT. Amino acids: CASWGQGNTIYF.

J is TRBJ1-4 and V is TRBV19; the D gene is possibly TRBD1 (5 bases). The V end lost 4 bases, the J end lost 8 bases, and 11 bases lay between the germline ends. The germline gives CDR1 LNHDA, CDR2 SQIVND (reference sequence). This CDR3 contains 13 residues. As DNA, the CDR3 is TGTGCCAGTAGTAACCGGTGGGGGGAAAAACTGTTTTTT. This translates into CASSNRWGEKLFF.

In its sample, this clone was seen a few times. The chain couples TRBV7-9 to TRBJ1-2; D is undetermined. Germline V lookup: CDR1 SEHNR, CDR2 FQNEAQ (reference sequence). The CDR3 sequence is 11 residues long. With 2 bases removed from V and 8 bases from J, the gap between germline ends came to 6 bases. CDR3: CASSLSGGYTF. In DNA, the CDR3 is TGTGCCAGCAGCTTATCGGGGGGCTACACCTTC.

The chain carries TRBV27 and TRBJ2-3; a possible D gene is TRBD2 (5 bases). Looked up from germline, CDR1 is MNHEY and CDR2 is SMNVEV (reference sequence). The ends were cut back, 7 bases at V and 0 bases at J, with 17 bases in the middle. The CDR3 contains 16 residues. The CDR3: CASTGIVRFSTDTQYF. The CDR3 nucleotides are TGTGCCAGCACCGGGATCGTAAGATTTAGCACAGATACGCAGTATTTT.

The CDR3 DNA is TGTGCCAGCAGCCTAACCCCGACTGAAAGGATTCAGTACTTC. This codes for CASSLTPTERIQYF. The chain couples TRBV7-2 to TRBJ2-4; D is unclear. Germline lookup yields CDR1 SGHTA and CDR2 FQGNSA. The CDR3 extends over 14 amino acids. V lost 5 bases and J lost 10, with 18 bases in between. The full variable domain, its missing parts supplied by reference TRBV7-2 and TRBJ2-4, is GAGVSQSPSNKVTEKGKDVELRCDPISGHTALYWYRQSLGQGLEFLIYFQGNSAPDKSGLPSDRFSAERTGGSVSTLTIQRTQQEDSAVYLCASSLTPTERIQYFGAGTRLSVL.

The chain uses TRBV18 and TRBJ2-1; D is tentatively TRBD1 or TRBD2 (5 bases each). The CDR3 is 16 residues long. Germline lookup yields CDR1 KGHSH and CDR2 LQKENI. Trimming removed 4 bases at V and 4 bases at J, with 17 bases between. The CDR3 region is CASSRGREGLYNEQFF. In nucleotides, the CDR3 is TGTGCCAGCTCACGGGGCCGCGAGGGATTGTACAATGAGCAGTTCTTC.

V is TRBV2 and J is TRBJ2-2, with 9 positions matching TRBD2. The CDR3 totals 16 residues. With V trimmed by 2 bases and J by 4 bases, 5 bases remained unmatched. Germline V gene sequence: CDR1 SNHLY, CDR2 FYNNEI. Written as DNA, the CDR3 is TGTGCCAGCAGTGAACTAGCGGGGCACTTCACCGGGGAGCTGTTTTTT. It codes for CASSELAGHFTGELFF.

V and J are TRBV2 and TRBJ2-3, with 10 bases fitting TRBD2. The CDR3 consists of 16 residues. Germline CDR1 and CDR2: SNHLY and FYNNEI. The V and J ends lost 3 bases and 2 bases, in that order; junction bases with no gene match: 5. CDR3 sequence: CASSDGAGGPTDTQYF. The CDR3 DNA sequence: TGTGCCAGCAGTGACGGAGCGGGGGGGCCCACAGATACGCAGTATTTT.

This chain joins TRBV4-3 and TRBJ2-1, with TRBD2 matching over 13 bases. The length of the CDR3 is 15 residues. Trimming took 6 bases from V and 10 from J; bases not matched to a gene: 9. Germline CDR1 is LGHNA and CDR2 is YSLEER. CDR3 sequence (DNA): TGCGCCAGCAGGTCCGGGACTAGCGGGGCGAGGGAGCAGTTCTTC. Amino acid sequence: CASRSGTSGAREQFF.

The chain couples TRBV5-1 to TRBJ1-5; D is ambiguous. Deletions cut 0 bases from V and 1 base from J, with 5 bases between. CDR1 and CDR2 (germline): SGHRS, YFSETQ. This CDR3 is built from 14 residues. CDR3 protein: CASSLGESNQPQHF. The CDR3 bases are TGCGCCAGCAGCTTGGGGGAAAGCAATCAGCCCCAGCATTTT.

This clone was seen just once. This chain joins TRBV18 and TRBJ1-1, with 10 bases identical to TRBD1. Germline trimming cut 1 base from V and 0 bases from J; bases unmatched to any gene: 2. This CDR3 has 16 residues. Looked up from germline, CDR1 is KGHSH and CDR2 is LQKENI. CDR3 sequence reads: CASSPQDRGMNTEAFF. As DNA, the CDR3 is TGTGCCAGCTCACCACAGGACAGGGGGATGAACACTGAAGCTTTCTTT. The variable domain in full, completed from reference TRBV18 and TRBJ1-1, reads NAGVMQNPRHLVRRRGQEARLRCSPMKGHSHVYWYRQLPEEGLKFMVYLQKENIIDESGMPKERFSAEFPKEGPSILRIQQVVRGDSAAYFCASSPQDRGMNTEAFFGQGTRLTVV.

V is TRBV5-6 and J is TRBJ1-2, with a possible D match to TRBD1 (6 bases). Trimming pared 4 bases from V and 5 bases from J, leaving 15 bases between. Germline V gene sequence: CDR1 SGHDT, CDR2 YYEEEE. The CDR3 covers 14 residues. CDR3 region: CASSTSGVVYGYTF. The CDR3 DNA follows: TGTGCCAGCAGCACCTCAGGGGTTGTTTATGGCTACACCTTC. Looking up the rest from reference TRBV5-6 and TRBJ1-2 gives the full variable domain: DAGVTQSPTHLIKTRGQQVTLRCSPKSGHDTVSWYQQALGQGPQFIFQYYEEEERQRGNFPDRFSGHQFPNYSSELNVNALLLGDSALYLCASSTSGVVYGYTFGSGTRLTVV.

V is TRBV6-6 and J is TRBJ2-7; D might be TRBD1 (5 bases). The V gene lost 6 bases and the J gene lost 0 bases, with 15 bases spanning the gap. Germline V lookup: CDR1 MNHNY, CDR2 SVGAGI (reference sequence). The CDR3 sequence is 15 residues long. CDR3 sequence: CASRTGDLSSYEQYF. The CDR3 coding sequence is TGTGCCAGCAGAACAGGAGACCTCAGCTCCTACGAGCAGTACTTC.

V usage is TRBV4-2 and J usage is TRBJ1-4; TRBD1 agrees at 11 bases. The CDR3 is 15 amino acids. Per the germline V gene, CDR1 is LGHNA and CDR2 is YNFKEQ. Trimming took 4 bases from V and 7 from J; bases not matched to a gene: 5. The CDR3: CASSPDRGRIEKLFF. The CDR3 nucleotides read TGTGCCAGCAGCCCGGACAGGGGGCGTATTGAAAAACTGTTTTTT.

This clone was recorded only once. The chain links TRBV10-3 to TRBJ1-2; D not certain. Trimming took off 2 bases at V and 6 bases at J, with 16 bases between the two ends. CDR1 is ENHRY and CDR2 is SYGVKD in the germline V gene. The CDR3 spans 15 residues. This CDR3 is CAISEANGVGHGYTF. The CDR3 DNA follows: TGTGCCATCAGTGAGGCGAACGGCGTTGGCCATGGCTACACCTTC.

In its sample, this clone is medium-sized. The chain has TRBV5-8 and TRBJ1-5; D is unclear. The CDR3 runs 13 residues. Germline CDR1 SGHTS, CDR2 YDEGEE. Trimming took off 1 base at V and 7 bases at J, with 9 bases between the two ends. The CDR3 sequence is CASSLTGPQPQHF. The CDR3 DNA is TGTGCCAGCAGCTTGACGGGTCCGCAGCCCCAGCATTTT.

This sequence joins TRBV28 and TRBJ1-5, with D perhaps matching TRBD1 (6 bases). This CDR3 region has 15 residues. Trimming took off 7 bases at V and 1 base at J, with 14 bases between the two ends. Germline CDR1 and CDR2: MDHEN and SYDVKM. Written as DNA, the CDR3 is TGTGCCAGCAATTCAGGGGCCGGGAGCAATCAGCCCCAGCATTTT. Its protein product is CASNSGAGSNQPQHF.

V gene TRBV15 combines with J gene TRBJ2-5; D possibly corresponds to TRBD1 (5 bases). This CDR3 has 14 amino acids. The germline gives CDR1 LNHNV, CDR2 YYDKDF (reference sequence). Trimming shortened V by 1 base and J by 1 base, and 7 bases separated the two germline ends. CDR3 sequence: CATSRGTGQETQYF. Here the CDR3 DNA reads TGTGCCACCAGCAGAGGAACAGGCCAAGAGACCCAGTACTTC.

Only a few counts were recorded for this clone. The CDR3 region is CASSELGEETQYF. The CDR3 DNA sequence: TGTGCCAGCAGTGAGTTGGGAGAAGAGACCCAGTACTTC. J is TRBJ2-5 and V is TRBV2; tentatively, D is TRBD2 (5 bases). CDR3 length: 13 amino acids. Per the germline V gene, CDR1 is SNHLY and CDR2 is FYNNEI. With 3 bases removed from V and 3 bases from J, the gap between germline ends came to 8 bases.

The chain uses TRBV6-5 and TRBJ1-2; D is unclear. V was cut by 0 bases and J by 4 bases, with 6 bases left in between. This CDR3 contains 13 residues. CDR1 is MNHEY, CDR2 SVGAGI, per germline. CDR3 DNA: TGTGCCAGCAGTTACTCGGAGATCTATGGCTACACCTTC. It yields the protein CASSYSEIYGYTF.

The chain links TRBV18 to TRBJ1-4, with 8 bases identical to TRBD1. Germline CDR1 is KGHSH and CDR2 is LQKENI. V shed 0 bases, J shed 4 bases, and the junction held 7 bases outside the gene matches. This CDR3 has 17 amino acids. This CDR3 is CASSPPYDRGLNEKLFF. In nucleotides, the CDR3 is TGTGCCAGCTCACCACCGTATGACAGGGGACTTAATGAAAAACTGTTTTTT.